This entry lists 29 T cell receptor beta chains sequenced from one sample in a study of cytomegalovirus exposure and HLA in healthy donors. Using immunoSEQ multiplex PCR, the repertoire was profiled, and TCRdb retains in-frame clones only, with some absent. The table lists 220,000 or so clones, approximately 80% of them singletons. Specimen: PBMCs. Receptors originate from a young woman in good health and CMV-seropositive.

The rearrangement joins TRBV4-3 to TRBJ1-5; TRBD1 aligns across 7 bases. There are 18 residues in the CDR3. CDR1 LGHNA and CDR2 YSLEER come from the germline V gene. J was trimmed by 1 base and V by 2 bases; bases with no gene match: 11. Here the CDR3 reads CASSQKRQGSWSNQPQHF. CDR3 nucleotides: TGCGCCAGCAGCCAAAAGAGACAGGGTTCGTGGAGCAATCAGCCCCAGCATTTT.

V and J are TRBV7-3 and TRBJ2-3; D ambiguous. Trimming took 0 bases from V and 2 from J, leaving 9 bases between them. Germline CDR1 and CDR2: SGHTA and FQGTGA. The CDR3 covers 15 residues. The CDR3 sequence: CASSLTFLSTDTQYF. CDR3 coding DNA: TGTGCCAGCAGCTTAACCTTTCTATCCACAGATACGCAGTATTTT.

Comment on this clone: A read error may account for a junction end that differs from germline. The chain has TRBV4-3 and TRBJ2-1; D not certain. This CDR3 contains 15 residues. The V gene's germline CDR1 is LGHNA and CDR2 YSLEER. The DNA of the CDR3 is TGCGCCAGCAGCCAAGTTCTAATCGCCTATAATGAGCAGTTCTTC. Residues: CASSQVLIAYNEQFF.

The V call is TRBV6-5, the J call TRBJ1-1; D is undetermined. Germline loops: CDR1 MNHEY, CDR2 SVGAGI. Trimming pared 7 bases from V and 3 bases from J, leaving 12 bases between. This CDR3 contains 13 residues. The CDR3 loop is CASTKLRDTEAFF. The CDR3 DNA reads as TGTGCCAGCACAAAACTCCGGGACACTGAAGCTTTCTTT.

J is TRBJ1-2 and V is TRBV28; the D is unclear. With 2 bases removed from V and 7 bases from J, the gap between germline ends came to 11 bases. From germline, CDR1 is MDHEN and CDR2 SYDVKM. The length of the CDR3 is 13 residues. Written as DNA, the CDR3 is TGTGCCAGCAGTTTAAATCGTATAGGTGGCTACACCTTC. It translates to CASSLNRIGGYTF.

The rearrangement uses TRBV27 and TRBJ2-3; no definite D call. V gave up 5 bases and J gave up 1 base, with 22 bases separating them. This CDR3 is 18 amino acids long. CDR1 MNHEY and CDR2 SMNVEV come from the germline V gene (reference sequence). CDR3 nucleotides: TGTGCCAGCAGTCCGGAACCGGGTAGGAGCTACGGCACAGATACGCAGTATTTT. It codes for CASSPEPGRSYGTDTQYF.

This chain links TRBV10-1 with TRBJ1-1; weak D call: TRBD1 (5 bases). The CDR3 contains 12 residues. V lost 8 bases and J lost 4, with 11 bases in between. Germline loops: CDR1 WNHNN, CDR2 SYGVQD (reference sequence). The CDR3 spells CASSRGPTEAFF. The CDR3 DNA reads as TGCGCCAGCTCGAGGGGTCCCACTGAAGCTTTCTTT.

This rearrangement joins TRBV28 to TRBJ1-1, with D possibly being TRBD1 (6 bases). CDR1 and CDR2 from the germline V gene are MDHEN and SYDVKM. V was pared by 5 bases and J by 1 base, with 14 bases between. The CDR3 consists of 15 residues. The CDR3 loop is CASSQSGVGNTEAFF. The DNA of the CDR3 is TGTGCCAGCAGTCAGTCAGGGGTTGGGAACACTGAAGCTTTCTTT. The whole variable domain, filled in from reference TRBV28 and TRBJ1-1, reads DVKVTQSSRYLVKRTGEKVFLECVQDMDHENMFWYRQDPGLGLRLIYFSYDVKMKEKGDIPEGYSVSREKKERFSLILESASTNQTSMYLCASSQSGVGNTEAFFGQGTRLTVV.

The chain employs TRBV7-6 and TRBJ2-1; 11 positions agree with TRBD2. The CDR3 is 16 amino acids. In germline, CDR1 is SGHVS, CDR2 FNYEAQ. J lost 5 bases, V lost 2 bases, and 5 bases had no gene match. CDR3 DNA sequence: TGTGCCAGCAGCTTACGGGGGACTAGCGGAAACAATGAGCAGTTCTTC. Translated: CASSLRGTSGNNEQFF.

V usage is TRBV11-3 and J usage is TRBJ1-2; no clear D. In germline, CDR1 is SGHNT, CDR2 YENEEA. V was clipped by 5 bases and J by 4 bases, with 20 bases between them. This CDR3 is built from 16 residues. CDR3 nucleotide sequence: TGTGCCAGCAGCGGATGGTTCGAACGCATAGGCTATGGCTACACCTTC. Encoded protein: CASSGWFERIGYGYTF.

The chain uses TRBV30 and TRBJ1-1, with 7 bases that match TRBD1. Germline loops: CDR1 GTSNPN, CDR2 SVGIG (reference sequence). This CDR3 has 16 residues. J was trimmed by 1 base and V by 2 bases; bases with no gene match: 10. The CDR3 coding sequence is TGTGCCTGGAGTATTTACAAGCACAGGGGGAACACTGAAGCTTTCTTT. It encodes CAWSIYKHRGNTEAFF. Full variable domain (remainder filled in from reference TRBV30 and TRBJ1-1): SQTIHQWPATLVQPVGSPLSLECTVEGTSNPNLYWYRQAAGRGLQLLFYSVGIGQISSEVPQNLSASRPQDRQFILSSKKLLLSDSGFYLCAWSIYKHRGNTEAFFGQGTRLTVV.

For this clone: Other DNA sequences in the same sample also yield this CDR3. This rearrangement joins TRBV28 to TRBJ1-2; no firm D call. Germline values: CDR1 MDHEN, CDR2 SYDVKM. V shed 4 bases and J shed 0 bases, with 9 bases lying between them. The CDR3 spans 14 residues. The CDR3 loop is CASSSGGTNYGYTF. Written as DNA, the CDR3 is TGTGCCAGCAGTTCCGGCGGAACTAACTATGGCTACACCTTC.

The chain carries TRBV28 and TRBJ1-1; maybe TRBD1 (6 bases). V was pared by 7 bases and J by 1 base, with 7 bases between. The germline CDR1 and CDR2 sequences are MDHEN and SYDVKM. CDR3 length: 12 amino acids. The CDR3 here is CASTDRNTEAFF. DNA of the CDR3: TGTGCCAGCACGGACAGGAACACTGAAGCTTTCTTT.

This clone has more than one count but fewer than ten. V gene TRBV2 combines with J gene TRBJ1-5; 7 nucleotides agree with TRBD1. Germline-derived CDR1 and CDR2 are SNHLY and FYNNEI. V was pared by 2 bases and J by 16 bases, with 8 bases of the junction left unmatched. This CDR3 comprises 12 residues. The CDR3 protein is CASSEIGTASHF. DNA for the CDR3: TGTGCCAGCAGTGAAATAGGGACAGCTTCTCATTTT.

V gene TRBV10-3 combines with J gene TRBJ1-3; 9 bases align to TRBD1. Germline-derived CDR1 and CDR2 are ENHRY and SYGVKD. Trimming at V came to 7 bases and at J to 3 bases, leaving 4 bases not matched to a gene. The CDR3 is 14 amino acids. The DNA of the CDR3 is TGTGCCATCATGGGACAGGGAAGTGGAAACACCATATATTTT. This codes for CAIMGQGSGNTIYF.

The DNA for the CDR3 is TGTGCCAGCAGTTTCCAGCGGGAGGTTTACGAGCAGTACTTC. Protein: CASSFQREVYEQYF. The chain has TRBV27 and TRBJ2-7; 9 bases match TRBD2. Germline V lookup: CDR1 MNHEY, CDR2 SMNVEV (reference sequence). CDR3 length equals 14 residues. Trimming at V came to 3 bases and at J to 4 bases, leaving 4 bases not matched to a gene.

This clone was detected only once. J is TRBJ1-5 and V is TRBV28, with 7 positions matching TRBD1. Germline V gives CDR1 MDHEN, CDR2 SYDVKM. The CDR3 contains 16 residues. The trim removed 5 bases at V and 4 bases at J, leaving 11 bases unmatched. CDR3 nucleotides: TGTGCCAGCAGTCTCCTTCACAGGGGCGAGAATCAGCCCCAGCATTTT. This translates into CASSLLHRGENQPQHF.

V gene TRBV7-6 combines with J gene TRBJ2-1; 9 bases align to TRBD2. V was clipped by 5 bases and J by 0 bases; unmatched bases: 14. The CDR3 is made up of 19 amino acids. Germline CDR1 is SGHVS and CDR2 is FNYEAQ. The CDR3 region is CASSKWPYLAGSSYNEQFF. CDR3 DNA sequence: TGTGCCAGCAGCAAATGGCCATACCTAGCGGGAAGCTCCTACAATGAGCAGTTCTTC. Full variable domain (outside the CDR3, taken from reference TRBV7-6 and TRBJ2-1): GAGVSQSPRYKVTKRGQDVALRCDPISGHVSLYWYRQALGQGPEFLTYFNYEAQQDKSGLPNDRFSAERPEGSISTLTIQRTEQRDSAMYRCASSKWPYLAGSSYNEQFFGPGTRLTVL.

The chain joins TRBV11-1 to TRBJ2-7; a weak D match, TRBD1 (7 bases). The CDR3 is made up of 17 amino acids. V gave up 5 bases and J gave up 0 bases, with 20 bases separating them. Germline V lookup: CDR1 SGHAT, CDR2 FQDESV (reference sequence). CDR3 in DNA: TGTGCCAGCAGCCTCGGACAGGTTTGGGGGGACTCCTACGAGCAGTACTTC. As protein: CASSLGQVWGDSYEQYF.

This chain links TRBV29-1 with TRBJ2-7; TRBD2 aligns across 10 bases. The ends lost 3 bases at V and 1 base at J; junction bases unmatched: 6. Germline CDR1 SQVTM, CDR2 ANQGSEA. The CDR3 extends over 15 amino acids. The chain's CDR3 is CSVELAGDSSYEQYF. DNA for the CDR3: TGCAGCGTTGAGCTAGCGGGAGACTCTTCCTACGAGCAGTACTTC.

In DNA form, the CDR3 reads TGCAGCGTGCAAGGACAGGGGAGGAACACTGAAGCTTTCTTT. This codes for CSVQGQGRNTEAFF. This chain joins TRBV29-1 and TRBJ1-1; 9 nucleotides match TRBD1. CDR3 length: 14 residues. Germline CDR1 SQVTM, CDR2 ANQGSEA. V lost 6 bases, J lost 1 base, and 6 bases stayed unmatched. The variable domain in full, with the rest retrieved from reference TRBV29-1 and TRBJ1-1, is SAVISQKPSRDICQRGTSLTIQCQVDSQVTMMFWYRQQPGQSLTLIATANQGSEATYESGFVIDKFPISRPNLTFSTLTVSNMSPEDSSIYLCSVQGQGRNTEAFFGQGTRLTVV.

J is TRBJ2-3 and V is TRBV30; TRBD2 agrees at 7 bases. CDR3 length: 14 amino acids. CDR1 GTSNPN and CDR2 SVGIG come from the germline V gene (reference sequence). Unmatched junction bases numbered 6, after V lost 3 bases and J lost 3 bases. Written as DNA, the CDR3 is TGTGCCTGGAGGGGACTACTGGAGACAGATACGCAGTATTTT. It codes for CAWRGLLETDTQYF.

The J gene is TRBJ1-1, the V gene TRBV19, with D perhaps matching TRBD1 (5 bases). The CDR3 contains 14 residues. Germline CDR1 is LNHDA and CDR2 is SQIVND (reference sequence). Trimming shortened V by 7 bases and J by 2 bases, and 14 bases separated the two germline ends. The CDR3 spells CASIEDSLNTEAFF. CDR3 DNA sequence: TGTGCCAGTATTGAAGACAGCCTTAACACTGAAGCTTTCTTT.

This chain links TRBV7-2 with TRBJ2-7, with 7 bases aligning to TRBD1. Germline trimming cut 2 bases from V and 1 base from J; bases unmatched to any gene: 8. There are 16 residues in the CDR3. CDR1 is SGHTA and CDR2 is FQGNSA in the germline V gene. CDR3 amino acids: CASSLFRTGRSYEQYF. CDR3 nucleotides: TGTGCCAGCAGCTTATTTAGGACAGGTCGGTCCTACGAGCAGTACTTC. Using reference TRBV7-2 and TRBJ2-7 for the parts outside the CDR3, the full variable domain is GAGVSQSPSNKVTEKGKDVELRCDPISGHTALYWYRQSLGQGLEFLIYFQGNSAPDKSGLPSDRFSAERTGGSVSTLTIQRTQQEDSAVYLCASSLFRTGRSYEQYFGPGTRLTVT.

The CDR3 region has the DNA TGTGCCAGCACCACGGGGTTGAGCGGAGGTGGCACAGATACGCAGTATTTT. Translating gives CASTTGLSGGGTDTQYF. This chain joins TRBV7-9 and TRBJ2-3; a possible D gene is TRBD2 (5 bases). The V and J ends lost 7 bases and 1 base respectively, with 21 bases between them. The germline CDR1 and CDR2 sequences are SEHNR and FQNEAQ (reference sequence). The CDR3 length is 17 residues.

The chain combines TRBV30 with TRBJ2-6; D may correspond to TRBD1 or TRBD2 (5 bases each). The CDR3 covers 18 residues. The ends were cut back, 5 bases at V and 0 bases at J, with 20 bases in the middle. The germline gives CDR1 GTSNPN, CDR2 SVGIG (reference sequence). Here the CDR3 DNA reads TGTGCCTGGGTGAATGACCCTTCCGGGACCTCTGGGGCCAACGTCCTGACTTTC. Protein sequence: CAWVNDPSGTSGANVLTF.

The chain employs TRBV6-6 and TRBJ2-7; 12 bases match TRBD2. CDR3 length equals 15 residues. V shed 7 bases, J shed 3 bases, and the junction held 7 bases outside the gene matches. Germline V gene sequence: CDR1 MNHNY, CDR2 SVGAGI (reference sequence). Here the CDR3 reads CASTLKLAGGYEQYF. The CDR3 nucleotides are TGTGCCAGCACCCTGAAACTAGCGGGGGGCTACGAGCAGTACTTC.

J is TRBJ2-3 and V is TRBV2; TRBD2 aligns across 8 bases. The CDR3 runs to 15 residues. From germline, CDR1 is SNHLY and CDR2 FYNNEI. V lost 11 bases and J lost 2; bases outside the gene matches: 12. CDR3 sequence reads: CAHSLGSGNTDTQYF. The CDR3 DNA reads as TGTGCCCATAGCCTCGGTAGCGGGAACACAGATACGCAGTATTTT.

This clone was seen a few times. The CDR3 DNA reads as TGTGCCAGCAGTCAAGAGGAGAACACTGAAGCTTTCTTT. It specifies CASSQEENTEAFF. This chain uses TRBV6-4 with TRBJ1-1; D ambiguous. The germline V gene encodes CDR1 MRHNA and CDR2 SNTAGT. V gave up 5 bases and J gave up 1 base, with 8 bases separating them. The CDR3 consists of 13 residues.